This is a list of T cell receptor beta chains from one sample in a study of blood T cell repertoires in COVID-19. Sequenced by immunoSEQ multiplex PCR; TCRdb stores in-frame clones only, minus some. This table has some 330,000 clones, more than 85% appearing once. The sequenced sample was PBMCs or T cells enriched from blood (not recorded which). The receptors originated from a woman in her twenties or thirties who had recovered from COVID-19. CDR3s include the opening cysteine and the closing phenylalanine or tryptophan. A D gene is named only where the DNA matches it firmly. The listing skips clone size in some rows; elsewhere it reads once, few, many or a size class.

clone_size d_call j_call v_call cdr3_aa cdr3_nt
few TRBD1 TRBJ1-5 TRBV4-1 CASSQGIGRQGRQPQHF TGCGCCAGCAGCCAAGGAATTGGGCGACAGGGCCGTCAGCCCCAGCATTTT
NA TRBD1 TRBJ1-1 TRBV2 CASRMPGQMNTEAFF TGTGCCAGCAGGATGCCGGGACAGATGAACACTGAAGCTTTCTTT
NA NA TRBJ1-6 TRBV7-2 CASSLGQNNSPLHF TGTGCCAGCAGCTTAGGACAGAATAATTCACCCCTCCACTTT
NA NA TRBJ2-1 TRBV5-1 CASSLGGPGGEQFF TGCGCCAGCAGCTTGGGAGGGCCAGGCGGTGAGCAGTTCTTC
NA TRBD1 TRBJ2-3 TRBV7-9 CASSLRGGASDTQYF TGTGCCAGCAGCTTACGAGGGGGCGCCTCAGATACGCAGTATTTT
NA TRBD1 TRBJ1-5 TRBV28 CASSPQDRDQPQHF TGTGCCAGCAGTCCTCAGGACAGGGATCAGCCCCAGCATTTT
NA TRBD1 TRBJ1-2 TRBV28 CASSFPNRDLAGGGYTF TGTGCCAGCAGTTTCCCCAATAGGGATTTGGCAGGGGGCGGGTACACCTTC
NA TRBD2 TRBJ2-1 TRBV7-9 CASSSGLAGASYNEQFF TGTGCCAGCAGCTCCGGACTAGCGGGAGCTTCCTACAATGAGCAGTTCTTC
NA NA TRBJ2-7 TRBV24-1 CATSESTGKYEQYF TGTGCCACCAGTGAGTCCACAGGGAAGTACGAGCAGTACTTC
NA NA TRBJ1-5 TRBV19 CASSPSTGEQPQHF TGTGCCAGTTCTCCGTCGACCGGGGAACAGCCCCAGCATTTT
NA NA TRBJ1-5 TRBV4-2 CASSQGLSSGVGQPQHF TGTGCCAGCAGCCAAGGGTTATCCTCAGGGGTCGGTCAGCCCCAGCATTTT
NA TRBD1 TRBJ1-3 TRBV13 CASSSRTGDGGNTIYF TGTGCCAGCAGCTCTAGGACAGGGGACGGGGGAAACACCATATATTTT
NA NA TRBJ2-2 TRBV28 CASSLLGAIGELFF TGTGCCAGCAGTTTACTAGGGGCGATCGGGGAGCTGTTTTTT
once NA TRBJ1-5 TRBV24-1 CATSIGGNQPQHF TGTGCCACCAGTATTGGGGGGAATCAGCCCCAGCATTTT
NA TRBD1 TRBJ1-6 TRBV27 CAARQGAYNSPLHF TGTGCCGCCCGACAGGGAGCGTATAATTCACCCCTCCACTTT
NA NA TRBJ2-7 TRBV9 CASSVGAGGTWEQYF TGTGCCAGCAGCGTAGGGGCAGGGGGGACTTGGGAGCAGTACTTC
NA NA TRBJ1-1 TRBV4-1 CASSQVSSGRGTEAFF TGCGCCAGCAGCCAAGTTTCATCAGGAAGGGGTACTGAAGCTTTCTTT
NA NA TRBJ1-2 TRBV24-1 CATRPGSSLNYGYTF TGTGCCACCAGGCCAGGAAGTTCGCTTAACTATGGCTACACCTTC
once TRBD1 TRBJ1-4 TRBV5-1 CASSPGTANEKLFF TGCGCCAGCAGCCCCGGGACAGCTAATGAAAAACTGTTTTTT
NA TRBD1 TRBJ2-1 TRBV10-2 CASSTLDRADEQFF TGCGCCAGCAGTACCCTGGACAGGGCCGATGAGCAGTTCTTC
NA TRBD1 TRBJ2-7 TRBV6-5 CASSENRGHPYEQYF TGTGCCAGCAGCGAGAACAGGGGCCATCCCTACGAGCAGTACTTC
NA TRBD2 TRBJ2-7 TRBV6-2/TRBV6-3 CASSQILAGGYEQYF TGTGCCAGCAGCCAAATTCTAGCGGGAGGGTACGAGCAGTACTTC
NA TRBD1 TRBJ1-4 TRBV2 CASGTGTEKLFF TGTGCCAGCGGGACAGGGACCGAAAAACTGTTTTTT
NA TRBD1 TRBJ1-1 TRBV11-1 CASSWGQGDTEAFF TGTGCCAGCAGCTGGGGACAGGGAGATACTGAAGCTTTCTTT
NA NA TRBJ1-2 TRBV15 CATSRLRGVGYTF TGTGCCACCAGCAGGCTGCGGGGTGTTGGCTACACCTTC
NA TRBD1 TRBJ1-2 TRBV5-4 CASSLPRDRGGYGYTF TGTGCCAGCAGCTTGCCCCGGGACAGGGGAGGGTATGGCTACACCTTC
NA NA TRBJ1-2 TRBV4-3 CASSQDQAAGGYTF TGCGCCAGCAGCCAAGATCAGGCTGCGGGAGGCTACACCTTC
NA NA TRBJ2-4 TRBV3-1/TRBV3-2 CASSQDKFEREITKNIQYF TGTGCCAGCAGCCAAGATAAATTTGAGAGGGAGATCACCAAAAACATTCAGTACTTC
NA TRBD2 TRBJ2-7 TRBV2 CASRGGSEQYF TGTGCCAGCAGAGGCGGGAGCGAGCAGTACTTC
NA NA TRBJ2-7 TRBV4-2 CASSQDIPYEQYF TGTGCCAGCAGCCAAGATATTCCCTACGAGCAGTACTTC
NA NA TRBJ2-1 TRBV28 CASSSVSEQFF TGTGCCAGCAGTTCCGTCTCTGAGCAGTTCTTC
NA TRBD1 TRBJ1-4 TRBV28 CASSFSPGGKWATNEKLFF TGTGCCAGCAGTTTTTCCCCAGGGGGGAAATGGGCAACTAATGAAAAACTGTTTTTT
NA NA TRBJ2-2 TRBV19 CASMEGMNTGELFF TGTGCCAGTATGGAGGGTATGAACACCGGGGAGCTGTTTTTT
NA NA TRBJ1-2 TRBV7-8 CASSPGGERGYTF TGTGCCAGCAGCCCTGGGGGGGAGCGAGGCTACACCTTC
NA NA TRBJ2-3 TRBV19 CASSIGQRSTDTQYF TGTGCCAGTAGTATAGGACAGAGAAGCACAGATACGCAGTATTTT
NA NA TRBJ1-5 TRBV18 CASSRNGGANQPQHF TGTGCCAGCTCCCGGAACGGGGGGGCTAATCAGCCCCAGCATTTT
NA TRBD1 TRBJ2-1 TRBV10-1 CASSELQGSGGNEQFF TGCGCCAGCAGTGAGTTACAGGGGAGTGGTGGAAATGAGCAGTTCTTC
NA NA TRBJ2-1 TRBV3-1/TRBV3-2 CASSALALVPYNEQFF TGTGCCAGCAGCGCGCTAGCGCTAGTCCCCTACAATGAGCAGTTCTTC
NA TRBD1 TRBJ2-1 TRBV7-3 CASSLKQGVIDEQFF TGTGCCAGCAGCTTAAAACAGGGGGTGATTGATGAGCAGTTCTTC
NA TRBD1 TRBJ2-1 TRBV11-3 CASEGTANEQFF TGTGCCAGCGAGGGGACAGCCAATGAGCAGTTCTTC
NA TRBD2 TRBJ2-3 TRBV7-3 CASSRGLATDTQYF TGTGCCAGCAGCCGGGGACTAGCCACAGATACGCAGTATTTT
NA TRBD2 TRBJ2-7 TRBV7-9 CASSPVTSGNEQYF TGTGCCAGCAGCCCAGTGACTAGCGGGAACGAGCAGTACTTC
NA TRBD2 TRBJ2-2 TRBV28 CASSWWSGRTSVNGELFF TGTGCCAGCAGTTGGTGGTCCGGGAGGACTAGCGTGAACGGGGAGCTGTTTTTT
NA TRBD2 TRBJ2-6 TRBV27 CASRPGGAGANVLTF TGTGCCAGCAGACCCGGGGGGGCTGGGGCCAACGTCCTGACTTTC
NA NA TRBJ2-1 TRBV18 CASSPGRYNEQFF TGTGCCAGCTCACCGGGGAGATACAATGAGCAGTTCTTC
NA NA TRBJ2-1 TRBV28 CASSTPPPSSYNEQFF TGTGCCAGCAGCACGCCCCCCCCGAGCTCCTACAATGAGCAGTTCTTC